The 26 T cell receptor beta chains below come from one sample, sequenced in a study of Graves' ophthalmopathy and Graves' hyperthyroidism. Transcripts of RNA were the source for amplifying TCR beta CDR3 regions. HTBI primers primed a first-round RT-PCR, and a second-round multiplex PCR followed. TCRdb recomputed calls from the multiplex PCR reads with MiXCR, one row per CDR3 protein. The data contain about 1.1 million distinct CDR3 sequences, about 36% of them singletons. Sequencing was done on a sample of peripheral blood or thyroid tissue (not recorded which). Every receptor here comes from an adult man with Graves' hyperthyroidism.

This clonotype has ten or more counts. The CDR3 spells CASSLGQNNVLTF. CDR3 sequence (DNA): TGTGCCAGCAGCTTAGGGCAGAACAACGTCCTGACTTTC. This rearrangement joins TRBV7-3 to TRBJ2-6, with D uncertain. V was pared by 2 bases and J by 9 bases, with 8 bases between. In germline, CDR1 is SGHTA, CDR2 FQGTGA. The CDR3 spans 13 residues.

The chain recombines TRBV12-3 or TRBV12-4 with TRBJ2-5; TRBD1 agrees at 8 bases. CDR3 size: 15 residues. V trimming: 7 bases; J trimming: 0 bases; junction bases outside the gene matches: 7. Here the CDR3 reads CASTLWDRHQETQYF. CDR3 DNA sequence: TGTGCCAGCACCTTATGGGACAGGCACCAAGAGACCCAGTACTTC.

This chain connects TRBV10-3 to TRBJ2-3; TRBD2 matches 8 bases. Germline-derived CDR1 and CDR2 are ENHRY and SYGVKD. The CDR3 is made up of 15 amino acids. The J segment lost 6 bases and the V segment lost 10 bases, leaving 15 bases of the junction unmatched. CDR3 in amino acids: CASGDWRGDRDTQYF. The CDR3, as DNA: TGTGCCAGCGGCGACTGGCGGGGGGATCGGGATACGCAGTATTTT.

This clonotype was observed many times. CDR3 amino acids: CSAARTSGKLGYEQYF. The CDR3 DNA reads as TGCAGTGCAGCCCGGACTAGCGGGAAACTTGGGTACGAGCAGTACTTC. The genes are TRBV20-1 and TRBJ2-7; TRBD2 agrees at 12 bases. Germline values: CDR1 DFQATT, CDR2 SNEGSKA (reference sequence). The CDR3 totals 16 residues. V was clipped by 6 bases and J by 4 bases; unmatched bases: 13.

This clonotype was counted many times. V is TRBV7-8 and J is TRBJ1-3, with D possibly matching TRBD1 (5 bases). V lost 3 bases and J 3 bases, leaving 12 bases between the germline ends. The CDR3 is 15 residues long. Germline values: CDR1 SGHVS, CDR2 FQNEAQ. In nucleotides, the CDR3 is TGTGCCAGCAGCTTTGCAGGGAAGGATGGAAACACCATATATTTT. It yields the protein CASSFAGKDGNTIYF.

A few counts support this clonotype. The chain is built from TRBV7-9 and TRBJ1-6; D is perhaps TRBD1 (5 bases). Germline V gene data show CDR1 as SEHNR and CDR2 as FQNEAQ (reference sequence). This CDR3 is 14 amino acids long. V lost 2 bases, J lost 11 bases, and 13 bases lay in between. The DNA of the CDR3 is TGTGCCAGCAGCTTAAGCCAGGGTACGCCACCCCTCCACTTT. Its protein product is CASSLSQGTPPLHF.

This clonotype was observed once. Relative to the germline gene, one junction end is altered; a read error may explain this. This chain links TRBV10-3 with TRBJ2-2, with D possibly matching TRBD2 (6 bases). Germline V gives CDR1 ENHRY, CDR2 SYGVKD. The CDR3 runs to 12 residues. As DNA, the CDR3 is TGTGCCAGCAGATGGACACCCGGGGGGCTGTTTTTT. It specifies CASRWTPGGLFF.

This clonotype was counted a few times. At one end the junction does not follow the germline gene, possibly because of a read error. V and J are TRBV10-2 and TRBJ2-7, with 8 bases fitting TRBD1. The CDR3 consists of 15 residues. The germline CDR1 and CDR2 sequences are WSHSY and SAAADI. The CDR3 protein is CASSYSSDRGGEQYF. CDR3 in DNA: TGTGCCAGCAGTTACTCCTCCGACAGGGGTGGAGAGCAGTACTTC.

This chain links TRBV7-2 with TRBJ1-2, with TRBD1 matching 9 bases. Germline CDR1 and CDR2: SGHTA and FQGNSA. This CDR3 is 15 amino acids long. V lost 7 bases and J lost 5; bases outside the gene matches: 11. CDR3 DNA: TGTGCCAGCACCATTAGGCGGGGACAGGGTTATGGCTACACCTTC. It is translated as CASTIRRGQGYGYTF.

This clonotype was seen many times. The rearrangement joins TRBV12-3 or TRBV12-4 to TRBJ1-5, with TRBD1 as a possible D gene (5 bases). The CDR3 totals 15 residues. Trimming shortened V by 3 bases and J by 2 bases, and 11 bases separated the two germline ends. The CDR3 here is CASSFPGRGNQPQHF. The DNA for the CDR3 is TGTGCCAGCAGTTTCCCGGGGCGAGGCAATCAGCCCCAGCATTTT.

V gene TRBV20-1 combines with J gene TRBJ2-7, with D possibly being TRBD2 (6 bases). The CDR3 is 17 amino acids. V gave up 5 bases and J gave up 3 bases, with 26 bases separating them. Germline V gene sequence: CDR1 DFQATT, CDR2 SNEGSKA (reference sequence). The CDR3 nucleotides read TGCAGTGCTTCGAAGAGTGCCAACGCGGGGCAGAGCTACGAGCAGTACTTC. This encodes CSASKSANAGQSYEQYF.

The genes are TRBV7-9 and TRBJ1-2; 9 nucleotides match TRBD1. J was trimmed by 8 bases and V by 5 bases; bases with no gene match: 6. Germline CDR1 SEHNR, CDR2 FQNEAQ (reference sequence). The CDR3 is made up of 13 amino acids. The CDR3 DNA is TGTGCCAGCAGCGGGACAGGGCGCTGGGGCTACACCTTC. This sequence encodes CASSGTGRWGYTF.

This clonotype was seen at least ten times. The rearrangement joins TRBV10-1 to TRBJ2-5, with 11 bases fitting TRBD2. After removal of 3 bases from V and 0 bases from J, the junction contained 6 bases not matched to a gene. Germline values: CDR1 WNHNN, CDR2 SYGVQD (reference sequence). The CDR3 covers 17 residues. The CDR3 loop reads CASSEYRLAGNQETQYF. Here the CDR3 DNA reads TGCGCCAGCAGTGAATACCGACTAGCGGGGAACCAAGAGACCCAGTACTTC.

This clonotype was observed a handful of times. V is TRBV12-3 or TRBV12-4 and J is TRBJ2-2; no definite D call. V lost 1 base and J lost 3, with 6 bases in between. CDR3 length: 14 residues. CDR3 nucleotides: TGTGCCAGCAGTTTAGTCCGGTACACCGGGGAGCTGTTTTTT. It encodes CASSLVRYTGELFF.

This clonotype occurred a few times. The chain recombines TRBV6-5 with TRBJ2-7, with 8 bases that match TRBD2. The J segment lost 1 base and the V segment lost 5 bases, leaving 7 bases of the junction unmatched. This CDR3 contains 15 residues. CDR1 and CDR2 from the germline V gene are MNHEY and SVGAGI. The CDR3 loop reads CASSQVAGPSYEQYF. DNA of the CDR3: TGTGCCAGCAGTCAAGTAGCGGGGCCGTCCTACGAGCAGTACTTC.

In this sample, this clonotype turned up a few times. The V call is TRBV19, the J call TRBJ2-5; perhaps D is TRBD1 or TRBD2 (5 bases each). Germline V gene sequence: CDR1 LNHDA, CDR2 SQIVND (reference sequence). This CDR3 is built from 14 residues. Between the trimmed V and J ends, which lost 6 bases and 1 base, there was a span of 12 bases. The CDR3 region is CASRGWGTQETQYF. Here the CDR3 DNA reads TGTGCCAGTAGGGGGTGGGGGACCCAAGAGACCCAGTACTTC.

This clonotype was seen a handful of times. The CDR3 DNA follows: TGCGCCAGCAGCCAAGGACAGGGAAGATTCTATGGCTACACCTTC. It specifies CASSQGQGRFYGYTF. The rearrangement uses TRBV4-1 and TRBJ1-2; 7 nucleotides line up with TRBD1. CDR1 and CDR2 from the germline V gene are MGHRA and YSYEKL. The ends lost 1 base at V and 4 bases at J; junction bases unmatched: 6. The CDR3 extends over 15 amino acids.

V and J are TRBV4-3 and TRBJ1-5; TRBD1 might be the D (5 bases). V lost 1 base to trimming and J lost 11 bases, with 21 bases between them. Germline CDR1 and CDR2: LGHNA and YSLEER. CDR3 length equals 16 residues. The CDR3 loop reads CASSQGVSGGGETQHF. CDR3 DNA sequence: TGCGCCAGCAGCCAAGGAGTTAGCGGGGGTGGGGAGACCCAGCATTTT.

The chain recombines TRBV4-2 with TRBJ1-2, with D possibly being TRBD1 (5 bases). Germline lookup yields CDR1 LGHNA and CDR2 YNFKEQ. V dropped 3 bases and J dropped 7 bases, with 15 bases sitting between them. There are 14 residues in the CDR3. The CDR3 here is CASSQQSREGGYTF. CDR3 sequence (DNA): TGTGCCAGCAGCCAGCAGAGCAGGGAGGGTGGCTACACCTTC.

As to this clonotype: The CDR3 end shows no conserved phenylalanine or tryptophan, and so a read error is likely. The limits of the CDR3 on the DNA are not certain, so only TCRdb's listed CDR3 is given. The rearrangement links TRBV5-1 to TRBJ2-7; no DNA check was done on the table's D call, TRBD1. The V gene's germline CDR1 is SGHRS and CDR2 YFSETQ. Counting both end residues, the CDR3 totals 8 amino acids. The chain's CDR3 is CASEPPGT.

This clonotype was seen just once. A far larger clone lies a single base away; this is likely a read error. The chain has TRBV10-3 and TRBJ2-7, with TRBD2 matching over 8 bases. CDR1 is ENHRY, CDR2 SYGVKD, per germline. This CDR3 is built from 13 residues. The CDR3 protein is CASSPGGRETQHF. The CDR3 DNA follows: TGTGCCAGCAGTCCGGGGGGGCGGGAGACCCAGCACTTC.

This clonotype was detected many times. This chain uses TRBV5-1 with TRBJ2-7, with TRBD2 matching over 12 bases. The germline V gene encodes CDR1 SGHRS and CDR2 YFSETQ. CDR3 size: 15 residues. The J segment lost 2 bases and the V segment lost 4 bases, leaving 4 bases of the junction unmatched. The DNA for the CDR3 is TGCGCCAGCAGCAAACTAGCGGGGGGTGCCTACGAGCAGTACTTC. Amino acid sequence: CASSKLAGGAYEQYF. Filled out from reference TRBV5-1 and TRBJ2-7, the complete variable domain reads KAGVTQTPRYLIKTRGQQVTLSCSPISGHRSVSWYQQTPGQGLQFLFEYFSETQRNKGNFPGRFSGRQFSNSRSEMNVSTLELGDSALYLCASSKLAGGAYEQYFGPGTRLTVT.

This chain joins TRBV30 and TRBJ1-2, with D unclear. Germline V gene sequence: CDR1 GTSNPN, CDR2 SVGIG (reference sequence). Trimming stripped 0 bases from V and 1 base from J, with 15 bases between. The CDR3 sequence is 16 residues long. The CDR3: CAWSVGWQNLNYGYTF. The CDR3 bases are TGTGCCTGGAGTGTCGGTTGGCAGAACCTTAACTATGGCTACACCTTC.

The chain employs TRBV11-2 and TRBJ2-7, with 10 bases lining up with TRBD1. The CDR3 sequence is 15 residues long. Trimming at V came to 5 bases and at J to 5 bases, leaving 9 bases not matched to a gene. Germline CDR1 SGHAT, CDR2 FQNNGV. CDR3 residues: CASSQGTGDMNEQYF. In nucleotides, the CDR3 is TGTGCCAGCAGCCAAGGGACAGGGGATATGAACGAGCAGTACTTC.

This clonotype was found many times. The CDR3 DNA reads as TGTGCCAGCAGCTTATCAGGGGGCCACTATGGCTACACCTTC. It yields the protein CASSLSGGHYGYTF. V is TRBV7-9 and J is TRBJ1-2; TRBD1 agrees at 8 bases. Germline assignment: CDR1 SEHNR and CDR2 FQNEAQ (reference sequence). This CDR3 has 14 amino acids. V lost 2 bases to trimming and J lost 3 bases; unmatched junction nucleotides: 2.

At least ten counts were recorded for this clonotype. The chain combines TRBV25-1 with TRBJ1-4; D unclear. CDR1 MGHDK and CDR2 SYGVNS come from the germline V gene. With 4 bases removed from V and 3 bases from J, the gap between germline ends came to 12 bases. This CDR3 has 15 amino acids. The CDR3 DNA follows: TGTGCCAGCAGTGTACTCCAGGCCCCTAATGAAAAACTGTTTTTT. It is translated as CASSVLQAPNEKLFF.